The 9 T cell receptor beta chains below all came from one sample that was sequenced in a study of blood T cell repertoires in COVID-19. Profiling relied on immunoSEQ multiplex PCR, and the TCRdb table lists in-frame clones only, not all of them. The data hold 150,000 to 200,000 clones, with about nine tenths observed a single time. Sequencing was performed on PBMCs or T cells enriched from blood (not recorded which). Receptors originate from a woman under 40 who had recovered from COVID-19.

The genes are TRBV30 and TRBJ1-5; TRBD1 might be the D (6 bases). CDR3 length: 15 amino acids. The V gene's germline CDR1 is GTSNPN and CDR2 SVGIG (reference sequence). Trimming removed 0 bases from V and 0 bases from J, with 9 bases in between. CDR3 sequence: CAWSVGQTSNQPQHF. The CDR3 nucleotides read TGTGCCTGGAGTGTAGGACAGACTAGCAATCAGCCCCAGCATTTT.

The CDR3: CASSLRQGYTEAFF. The CDR3 DNA reads TGTGCCAGCAGTTTACGGCAGGGGTACACTGAAGCTTTCTTT. The chain links TRBV28 to TRBJ1-1; D is possibly TRBD1 (6 bases). The CDR3 extends over 14 amino acids. Germline CDR1 MDHEN, CDR2 SYDVKM. V shed 2 bases and J shed 3 bases, with 10 bases lying between them.

The rearrangement joins TRBV28 to TRBJ2-7; D may be TRBD2 (6 bases). The CDR3 sequence is 15 residues long. The V and J ends lost 5 bases and 0 bases respectively, with 14 bases between them. The germline V gene encodes CDR1 MDHEN and CDR2 SYDVKM. Here the CDR3 DNA reads TGTGCCAGCAGTCCCCATGATAGCGGCTCCTACGAGCAGTACTTC. It codes for CASSPHDSGSYEQYF.

The chain uses TRBV6-4 and TRBJ2-3, with 8 bases that match TRBD1. Germline CDR1 is MRHNA and CDR2 is SNTAGT. With V trimmed by 6 bases and J by 2 bases, 1 base remained unmatched. CDR3 length: 13 residues. In DNA, the CDR3 is TGTGCCAGCAGCCAGGGGGCCACAGATACGCAGTATTTT. It encodes CASSQGATDTQYF.

The CDR3 here is CASSYITTGGYTF. CDR3 coding DNA: TGTGCCAGCAGTTACATCACGACAGGAGGCTACACCTTC. The chain has TRBV6-2 or TRBV6-3 and TRBJ1-2; TRBD1 is a possible D gene (6 bases). Trimming removed 2 bases from V and 8 bases from J, with 12 bases in between. This CDR3 is built from 13 residues. The germline gives CDR1 MNHEY, CDR2 SVGEGT.

The table lists this clone with a count of one. This chain joins TRBV5-5 and TRBJ2-7; TRBD2 is a possible D gene (5 bases). The CDR3 has 14 residues. The V gene lost 0 bases and the J gene lost 3 bases, with 10 bases spanning the gap. Looked up from germline, CDR1 is SGHKS and CDR2 is YYEKEE (reference sequence). The CDR3 is CASSLGLASYEQYF. In DNA form, the CDR3 reads TGTGCCAGCAGCTTGGGTCTAGCTAGCTACGAGCAGTACTTC.

The chain joins TRBV2 to TRBJ1-1; TRBD1 might be the D (6 bases). Trimming shortened V by 6 bases and J by 5 bases, and 16 bases separated the two germline ends. The CDR3 is 14 amino acids. Germline CDR1 reads SNHLY; CDR2 reads FYNNEI. The DNA for the CDR3 is TGTGCCAGCAGGAAACAGGGAAGGGGGACTGAAGCTTTCTTT. It encodes CASRKQGRGTEAFF.

The chain is built from TRBV21-1 and TRBJ1-5. TRBV21-1 is deemed a pseudogene. The CDR3 totals 11 residues. The CDR3 reads CASIGGQPQHF. CDR3 coding DNA: TGTGCCAGCATCGGGGGTCAGCCCCAGCATTTT.

This CDR3 reads CASSLSVGNTIYF. The CDR3 region has the DNA TGTGCCAGCAGCTTATCAGTCGGAAACACCATATATTTT. The rearrangement links TRBV7-9 to TRBJ1-3; no definite D call. The germline V gene has CDR1 SEHNR and CDR2 FQNEAQ (reference sequence). V lost 2 bases, J lost 4 bases, and 6 bases lay in between. The CDR3 has 13 residues.